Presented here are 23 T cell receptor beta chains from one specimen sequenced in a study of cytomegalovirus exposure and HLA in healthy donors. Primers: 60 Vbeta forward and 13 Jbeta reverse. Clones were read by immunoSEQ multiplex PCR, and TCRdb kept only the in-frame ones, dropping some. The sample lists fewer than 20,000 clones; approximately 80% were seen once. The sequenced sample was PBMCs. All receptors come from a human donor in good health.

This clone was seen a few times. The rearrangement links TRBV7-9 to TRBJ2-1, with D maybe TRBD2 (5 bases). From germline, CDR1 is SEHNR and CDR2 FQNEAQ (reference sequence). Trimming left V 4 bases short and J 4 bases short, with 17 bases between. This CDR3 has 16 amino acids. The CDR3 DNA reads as TGTGCCAGCAGCTACTTCGCGGAGCGGCCATACAATGAGCAGTTCTTC. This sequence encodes CASSYFAERPYNEQFF.

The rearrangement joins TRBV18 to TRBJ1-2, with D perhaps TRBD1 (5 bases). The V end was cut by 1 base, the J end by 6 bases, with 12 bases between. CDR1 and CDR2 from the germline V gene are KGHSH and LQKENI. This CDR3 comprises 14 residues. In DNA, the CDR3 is TGTGCCAGCTCACCACAAGGGCAGGGTCATGGCTACACCTTC. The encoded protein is CASSPQGQGHGYTF.

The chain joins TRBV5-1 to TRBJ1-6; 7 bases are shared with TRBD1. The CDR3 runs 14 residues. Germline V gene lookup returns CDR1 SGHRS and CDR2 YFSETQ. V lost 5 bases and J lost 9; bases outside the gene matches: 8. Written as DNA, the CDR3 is TGCGCCAGCAGACCCACAGGGGTAGGTTCACCCCTCCACTTT. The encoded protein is CASRPTGVGSPLHF.

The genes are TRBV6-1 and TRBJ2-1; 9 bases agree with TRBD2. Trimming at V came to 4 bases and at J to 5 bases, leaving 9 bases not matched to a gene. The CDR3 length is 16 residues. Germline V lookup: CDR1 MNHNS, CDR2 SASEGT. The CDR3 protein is CASSGTIAGEDNEQFF. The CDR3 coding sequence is TGTGCCAGCAGTGGAACTATAGCGGGAGAGGACAATGAGCAGTTCTTC.

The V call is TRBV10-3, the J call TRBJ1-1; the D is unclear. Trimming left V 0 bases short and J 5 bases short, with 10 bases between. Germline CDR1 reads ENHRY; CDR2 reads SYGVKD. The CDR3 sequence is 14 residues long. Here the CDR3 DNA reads TGTGCCATCAGTGAGTCGACTCGCACGACTGAAGCTTTCTTT. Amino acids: CAISESTRTTEAFF.

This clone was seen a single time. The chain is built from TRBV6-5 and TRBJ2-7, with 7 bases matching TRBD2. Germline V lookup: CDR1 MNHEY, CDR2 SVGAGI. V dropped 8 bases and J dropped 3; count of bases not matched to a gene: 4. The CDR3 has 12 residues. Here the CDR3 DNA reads TGTGCCAGCGGGAGGGCCAGCTACGAGCAGTACTTC. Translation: CASGRASYEQYF.

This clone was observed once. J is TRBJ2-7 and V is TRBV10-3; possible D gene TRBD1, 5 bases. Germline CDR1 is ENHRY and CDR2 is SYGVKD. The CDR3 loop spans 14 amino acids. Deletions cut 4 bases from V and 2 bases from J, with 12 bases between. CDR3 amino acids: CAISVWGRAYEQYF. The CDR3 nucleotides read TGTGCCATCAGTGTATGGGGCCGAGCCTACGAGCAGTACTTC.

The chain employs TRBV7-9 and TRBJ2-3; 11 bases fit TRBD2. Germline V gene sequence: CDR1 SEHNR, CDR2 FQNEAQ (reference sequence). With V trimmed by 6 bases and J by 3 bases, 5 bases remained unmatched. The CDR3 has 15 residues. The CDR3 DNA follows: TGTGCCAGCAGGCTACTAGCGGGAGCTACAGATACGCAGTATTTT. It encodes CASRLLAGATDTQYF.

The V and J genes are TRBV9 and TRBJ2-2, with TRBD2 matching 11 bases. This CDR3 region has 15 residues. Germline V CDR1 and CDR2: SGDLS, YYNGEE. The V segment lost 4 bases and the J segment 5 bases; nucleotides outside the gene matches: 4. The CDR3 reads CASSPIAGGTGELFF. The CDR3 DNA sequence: TGTGCCAGCAGCCCAATAGCGGGGGGGACCGGGGAGCTGTTTTTT.

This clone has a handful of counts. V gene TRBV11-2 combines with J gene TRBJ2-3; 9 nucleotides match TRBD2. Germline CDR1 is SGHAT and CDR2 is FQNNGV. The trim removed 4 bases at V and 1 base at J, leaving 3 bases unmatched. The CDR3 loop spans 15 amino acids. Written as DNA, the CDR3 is TGTGCCAGCAGCTCGTGGACTAGCGGCACAGATACGCAGTATTTT. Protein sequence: CASSSWTSGTDTQYF.

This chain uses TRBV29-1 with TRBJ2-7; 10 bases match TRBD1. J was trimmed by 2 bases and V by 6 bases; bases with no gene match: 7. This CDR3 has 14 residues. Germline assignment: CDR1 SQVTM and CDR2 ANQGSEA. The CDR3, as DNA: TGCAGCGTCATCGGACAGGGGGATGCCTACGAGCAGTACTTC. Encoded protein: CSVIGQGDAYEQYF.

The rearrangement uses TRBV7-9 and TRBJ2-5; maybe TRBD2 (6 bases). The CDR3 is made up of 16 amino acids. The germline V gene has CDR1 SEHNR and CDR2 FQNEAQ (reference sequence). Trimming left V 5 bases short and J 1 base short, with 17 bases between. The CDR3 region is CASSISIGLFQETQYF. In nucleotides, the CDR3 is TGTGCCAGCAGCATTAGTATCGGACTATTCCAAGAGACCCAGTACTTC.

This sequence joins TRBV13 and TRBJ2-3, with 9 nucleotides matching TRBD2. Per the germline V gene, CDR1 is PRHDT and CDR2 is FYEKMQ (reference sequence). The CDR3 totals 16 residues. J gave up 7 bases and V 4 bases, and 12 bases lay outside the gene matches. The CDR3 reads CASSSSWEREAYTQYF. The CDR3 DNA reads TGTGCCAGCAGCTCCTCTTGGGAGCGGGAGGCTTATACGCAGTATTTT.

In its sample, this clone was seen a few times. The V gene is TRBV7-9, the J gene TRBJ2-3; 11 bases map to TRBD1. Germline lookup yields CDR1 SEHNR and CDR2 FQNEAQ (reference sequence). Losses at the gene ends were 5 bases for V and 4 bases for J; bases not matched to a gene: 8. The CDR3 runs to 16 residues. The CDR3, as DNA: TGTGCCAGCAGCCCCAGGGGGACAGGGGGGCCAGATACGCAGTATTTT. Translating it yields CASSPRGTGGPDTQYF.

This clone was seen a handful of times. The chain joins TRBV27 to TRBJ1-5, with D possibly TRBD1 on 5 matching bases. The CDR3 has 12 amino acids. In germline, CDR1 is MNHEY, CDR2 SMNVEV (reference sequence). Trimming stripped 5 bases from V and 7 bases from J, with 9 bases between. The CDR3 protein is CASSTGHQPQHF. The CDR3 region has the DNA TGTGCCAGCAGTACAGGACACCAGCCCCAGCATTTT.

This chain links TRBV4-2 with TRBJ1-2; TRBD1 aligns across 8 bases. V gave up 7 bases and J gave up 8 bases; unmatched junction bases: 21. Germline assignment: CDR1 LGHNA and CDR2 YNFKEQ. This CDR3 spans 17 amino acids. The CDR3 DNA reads TGTGCCAGCACGAGCCGGTGGACAGGGCGATTTGGAAGAGGCTACACCTTC. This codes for CASTSRWTGRFGRGYTF.

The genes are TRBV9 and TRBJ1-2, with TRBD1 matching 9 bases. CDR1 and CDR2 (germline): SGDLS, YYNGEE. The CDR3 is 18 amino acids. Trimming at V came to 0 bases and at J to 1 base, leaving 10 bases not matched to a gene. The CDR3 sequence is CASSVGGQGTSLNYGYTF. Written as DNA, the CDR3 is TGTGCCAGCAGCGTAGGGGGACAGGGCACCTCTCTTAACTATGGCTACACCTTC.

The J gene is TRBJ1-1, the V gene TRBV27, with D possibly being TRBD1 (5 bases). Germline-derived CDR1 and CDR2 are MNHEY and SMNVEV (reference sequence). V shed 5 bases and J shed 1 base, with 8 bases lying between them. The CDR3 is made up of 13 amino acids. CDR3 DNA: TGTGCCAGCAGTCGGGGGGGGAACACTGAAGCTTTCTTT. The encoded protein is CASSRGGNTEAFF.

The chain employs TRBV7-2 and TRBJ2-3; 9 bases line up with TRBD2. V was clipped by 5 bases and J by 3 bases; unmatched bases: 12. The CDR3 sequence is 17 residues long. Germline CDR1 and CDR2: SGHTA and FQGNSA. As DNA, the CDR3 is TGTGCCAGCAGCCCTAGTATTCTAGCGGGAAGGACAGATACGCAGTATTTT. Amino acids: CASSPSILAGRTDTQYF.

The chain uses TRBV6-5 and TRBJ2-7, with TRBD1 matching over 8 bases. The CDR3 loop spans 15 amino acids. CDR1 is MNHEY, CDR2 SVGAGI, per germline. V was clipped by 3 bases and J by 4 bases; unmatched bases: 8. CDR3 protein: CASSYNRGSGYEQYF. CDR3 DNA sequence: TGTGCCAGCAGTTATAACAGGGGGTCTGGGTACGAGCAGTACTTC.

The CDR3 protein is CASSRVSTNEKLFF. The CDR3 bases are TGTGCCAGTAGTCGGGTATCAACTAATGAAAAACTGTTTTTT. The chain employs TRBV19 and TRBJ1-4; D is unclear. From germline, CDR1 is LNHDA and CDR2 SQIVND (reference sequence). Trimming removed 5 bases at V and 0 bases at J, with 7 bases between. The CDR3 covers 14 residues.

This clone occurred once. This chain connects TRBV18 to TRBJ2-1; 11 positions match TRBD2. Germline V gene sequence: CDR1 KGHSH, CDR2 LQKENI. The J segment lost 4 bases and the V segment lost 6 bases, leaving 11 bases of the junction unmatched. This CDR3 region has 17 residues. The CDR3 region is CASSPKLAGDAYNEQFF. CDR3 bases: TGTGCCAGCTCTCCCAAACTAGCGGGAGATGCTTACAATGAGCAGTTCTTC. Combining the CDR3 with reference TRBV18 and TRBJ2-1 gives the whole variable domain NAGVMQNPRHLVRRRGQEARLRCSPMKGHSHVYWYRQLPEEGLKFMVYLQKENIIDESGMPKERFSAEFPKEGPSILRIQQVVRGDSAAYFCASSPKLAGDAYNEQFFGPGTRLTVL.

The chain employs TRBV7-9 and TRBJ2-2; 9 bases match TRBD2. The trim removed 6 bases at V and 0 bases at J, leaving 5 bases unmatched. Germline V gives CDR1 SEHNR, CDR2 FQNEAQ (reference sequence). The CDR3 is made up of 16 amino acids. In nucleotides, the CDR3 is TGTGCCAGCAGAAGTAGCGGGGGCGCGAACACCGGGGAGCTGTTTTTT. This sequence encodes CASRSSGGANTGELFF.